This T cell receptor (beta chain) was captured in a study of radiation and T cells in renal cell carcinoma. Remarks on this clone: Its matching antigen is unknown.

Here immunoSEQ multiplex PCR was the method, and the copy in TCRdb shows in-frame clones only, minus some. This sample has about 9,600 clones, with roughly 60% found just once. With 5 bases removed from V and 4 bases from J, the gap between germline ends came to 20 bases. Per germline, CDR1 MNHEY and CDR2 SMNVEV (reference sequence). The CDR3 covers 16 residues. General observations from the study: Pretreatment tumor biopsies were lacking, so baseline clonotypes are unknown. Irradiated tumors had higher TCR clonality than control tumors. From baseline, blood top tumor clonotypes peaked at 2 weeks post-radiation.

Treatment defined: 15 Gy SBRT to primary tumor, nephrectomy 4 weeks later. Nephrectomy followed 15 Gy stereotactic body radiation by 4 weeks. This clonotype was obtained from a woman aged 45-65 years with renal cell carcinoma. The sample in question was tumor tissue, obtained from a patient whose treatment included radiotherapy and nephrectomy. The chain couples TRBV27 to TRBJ1-1; D is undetermined. Here the CDR3 reads CASSPPGRRWSTEAFF. The CDR3 bases are TGTGCCAGCAGTCCCCCCGGGCGGCGATGGAGCACTGAAGCTTTCTTT.